This entry features one T cell receptor (beta chain) sequence. The data derive from a study of blood T cell repertoires in COVID-19. Study context: From T cells, B-cell-depleted T cells, or PBMCs came the material, which was cDNA or gDNA.

Each recovered donor of Cohort 3 presented with two negative PCRs, clearance, or symptom resolution. The ends lost 3 bases at V and 7 bases at J; junction bases unmatched: 18. The germline gives CDR1 SGHRS, CDR2 YFSETQ. The CDR3 loop spans 17 amino acids. In the original workflow: Amplifying reference gene primers gave estimates of nucleated cell counts. Generated by immunoSEQ multiplex PCR, the TCRdb table keeps only in-frame clones and is missing some. The V and J calls and the clone size are those of that table, but D and trimming were determined from the DNA. The sample consists of hundreds of thousands of clones, approximately 86% of them appearing once.

The TCR was taken from an older woman who had recovered from COVID-19. The sequenced sample consisted of PBMCs or T cells enriched from blood (not recorded which). V is TRBV5-1 and J is TRBJ1-2, with 7 bases aligning to TRBD1. CDR3 sequence: CASSYSPGQLNLIGYTF. CDR3 nucleotides: TGCGCCAGCAGCTATAGCCCGGGACAGCTTAATTTAATTGGCTACACCTTC.